The rows below give T cell receptor beta chains drawn from one sample of a study of blood T cell repertoires in COVID-19. The repertoire was sequenced with immunoSEQ multiplex PCR; TCRdb's copy has only in-frame clones and lacks some. The sample contains 75,000 to 95,000 clones, about 88% of which appear only once. The sample consisted of peripheral blood. Receptors were obtained from a human donor in a cohort sampled during active COVID-19. Each CDR3 is given with its conserved first and last residue. A D gene is named only where the DNA matches it firmly. Some rows mark clone size as missing; the rest say once, few, many or name a class of expanded clone.

abundance	v_gene	j_gene	d_gene	CDR3nt	CDR3aa
.	TRBV15	TRBJ1-5	.	TGTGCCACCAGCAGAGATGAGGCGGGGCACGTCATGCAGCCCCAGCATTTT	CATSRDEAGHVMQPQHF
.	TRBV6-2/TRBV6-3	TRBJ1-2	.	TGTGCCAGCAGTTACCCCCAGGATCATGGCTACACCTTC	CASSYPQDHGYTF
once	TRBV2	TRBJ2-7	TRBD1	TGTGCCAGCTTTCGGGACAGCGCTCGGGGTGAGCAGTACTTC	CASFRDSARGEQYF
.	TRBV5-1	TRBJ1-1	TRBD1	TGCGCCAGCAGCCAGGGGACAGTGAACACTGAAGCTTTCTTT	CASSQGTVNTEAFF
.	TRBV5-1	TRBJ1-6	TRBD1	TGCGCCAGCAGCTTGCCGACAGGGAACTCACCCCTCCACTTT	CASSLPTGNSPLHF
.	TRBV9	TRBJ1-4	TRBD1	TGTGCCAGCTCACCAACGAGGGGGCGCGAGGGTGAAAAACTGTTTTTT	CASSPTRGREGEKLFF
.	TRBV12-5	TRBJ2-3	TRBD1	TGTGCTAGTGGCCCCGGACAGGGGAGCACAGATACGCAGTATTTT	CASGPGQGSTDTQYF
.	TRBV19	TRBJ1-4	.	TGTGCCAGTAGTCGGTACAGGGCAACTAATGAAAAACTGTTTTTT	CASSRYRATNEKLFF
.	TRBV21-1	TRBJ2-1	.	TGTGCCAGGGGACTTGGGGCTAGCCCGAACAGTGAGCAGTTCTTC	CARGLGASPNSEQFF
many	TRBV2	TRBJ2-7	TRBD1	TGTGCCAGCACGCCGGGACAGGGGGATTCCGAGCAGTACTTC	CASTPGQGDSEQYF
.	TRBV7-2	TRBJ2-1	.	TGTGCCAGCGGGCCTCGGAGCGGGTACAATGAGCAGTTCTTC	CASGPRSGYNEQFF
.	TRBV5-1	TRBJ1-1	TRBD1	TGCGCCAGCAGCTTTGGACAGGAGCGTGGTCAGGCTTTCTTT	CASSFGQERGQAFF
few	TRBV5-1	TRBJ1-1	.	TGCGCCAGCAGCTTAACAACAAACACTGAAGCTTTCTTT	CASSLTTNTEAFF
.	TRBV6-5	TRBJ2-7	.	TGTGCCAGCAGTTATTCGGGGGACGCTCGCTACGAGCAGTACTTC	CASSYSGDARYEQYF
.	TRBV18	TRBJ1-4	.	TGTGCCAGTTCTTCGGACAGAAATGAAAAACTGTTTTTT	CASSSDRNEKLFF
.	TRBV10-2	TRBJ2-4	TRBD2	TGCGCCAGCAGTGACAGGCGACTAGCGGGCCCCGATCGGGCCAAAAACATTCAGTACTTC	CASSDRRLAGPDRAKNIQYF
.	TRBV28	TRBJ2-1	.	TGTGCCAGCAGTTTGGTCGTTGGGAGATTGGTCTACAATGAGCAGTTCTTC	CASSLVVGRLVYNEQFF
.	TRBV7-2	TRBJ1-3	.	TGTGCCAGCAGCCCGCGCCCAGGGAACTCTGGAAACACCATATATTTT	CASSPRPGNSGNTIYF
.	TRBV4-1	TRBJ2-7	TRBD2	TGCGCCAGCAGCCGCACGGTAGCGGGAGCCACCGAGCAGTACTTC	CASSRTVAGATEQYF
.	TRBV5-4	TRBJ1-2	.	TGTGCCAGCAGCTTTCGGTCCGGGGATGGCTACACCTTC	CASSFRSGDGYTF
once	TRBV7-2	TRBJ2-5	TRBD2	TGTGCCAGCAGCTTCTCCGGCGGCGGGAGACAAGAGACCCAGTACTTC	CASSFSGGGRQETQYF
.	TRBV27	TRBJ1-6	.	TGTGCCAGCAGGGGCCAAACCTCACCCCTCCACTTT	CASRGQTSPLHF
.	TRBV5-1	TRBJ1-6	TRBD1	TGCGCCAGCAGCTCGGTGCCCGGGACAGGGGCTAATTCACCCCTCCACTTT	CASSSVPGTGANSPLHF
.	TRBV18	TRBJ2-7	.	TGTGCCAGCTCGCGGGGTTATGGGAGCCCCTACGAGCAGTACTTC	CASSRGYGSPYEQYF
.	TRBV9	TRBJ1-1	TRBD1	TGTGCCAGCAGCGTAGAGTGGGGACAGACTGAAGCTTTCTTT	CASSVEWGQTEAFF
.	TRBV4-3	TRBJ1-1	.	TGCGCCAGCAGCCAAGGGGGGGGGTGGAACACTGAAGCTTTCTTT	CASSQGGGWNTEAFF
.	TRBV7-9	TRBJ1-2	TRBD1	TGTGCCAGCAGCTTAGACAGGGGTTATGGCTACACCTTC	CASSLDRGYGYTF
.	TRBV7-2	TRBJ1-5	.	TGTGCCAGCAGCTTAGACAGGGCTCAGCCCCAGCATTTT	CASSLDRAQPQHF
.	TRBV3-1/TRBV3-2	TRBJ1-1	.	TGTGCCAGCAGCCAGGGGGCTAGGCTGAACACTGAAGCTTTCTTT	CASSQGARLNTEAFF
once	TRBV7-9	TRBJ2-1	TRBD2	TGTGCCAGCAGCTTAGGGACTAGCGGGGGGCCGAGGGGGAATGAGCAGTTCTTC	CASSLGTSGGPRGNEQFF
.	TRBV9	TRBJ2-1	.	TGTGCCAGCAGCGAGACATACAATGAGCAGTTCTTC	CASSETYNEQFF
few	TRBV6-6	TRBJ1-2	.	TGTGCCAGCAGTTCCCCCAGGTCGGAAGACTATGGCTACACCTTC	CASSSPRSEDYGYTF
.	TRBV11-2	TRBJ1-4	TRBD1	TGTGCCAGCAGCCCACAGGGGCGGGACGAAAAACTGTTTTTT	CASSPQGRDEKLFF
.	TRBV11-3	TRBJ1-1	.	TGTGCCAGCAGGTTGACAGGGAACACTGAAGCTTTCTTT	CASRLTGNTEAFF
.	TRBV18	TRBJ1-3	TRBD1	TGTGCCAGCTCGCTGGGGACAGGGAGCTCTGGAAACACCATATATTTT	CASSLGTGSSGNTIYF
few	TRBV5-1	TRBJ2-5	.	TGCGCCAGCAGCTTGGTACGGACACAAGAGACCCAGTACTTC	CASSLVRTQETQYF
.	TRBV5-4	TRBJ2-5	.	TGTGCCAGCAGCTTGCGACAGTTCCTCGGAGTAGAGACCCAGTACTTC	CASSLRQFLGVETQYF
.	TRBV18	TRBJ1-1	.	TGTGCCAGCTCCGTATCCCAGGGGAGCACTGAAGCTTTCTTT	CASSVSQGSTEAFF
.	TRBV6-5	TRBJ2-7	.	TGTGCCAGCAGTTACTCAGGGGGAATGACCTCCTACGAGCAGTACTTC	CASSYSGGMTSYEQYF
.	TRBV27	TRBJ2-2	TRBD2	TGTGCCAGCAGTTTATCCGGGCTAGCGGGAGGGCCCCGGGCCGGGGAGCTGTTTTTT	CASSLSGLAGGPRAGELFF
.	TRBV5-1	TRBJ2-5	.	TGCGCCAGCAGCGAGCAGGGGCAGGTAGGAGGAGAGACCCAGTACTTC	CASSEQGQVGGETQYF